The T cell receptor beta chain described here comes from a study of blood T cells in healthy people across ages. General study findings and limits: Higher diversity, along with more naive CD4+ cells, distinguished long-lived donors from aged donors.

PCR was performed a second time for roughly 7 to 12 cycles using a sample-barcoded 5' primer and a J-beta primer mix. One entry per CDR3 protein results from TCRdb running MiXCR on the 5' RACE reads. The top ten hold 10% to 13% of the sample, which has about 840,000 distinct CDR3 sequences, roughly 29% seen once. With respect to this clonotype: Its antigen is unknown.

The people who gave samples were healthy Caucasians from Russia, aged roughly 6 to 100. Germline CDR1 reads SGDLS; CDR2 reads YYNGEE. This CDR3 region has 15 residues. The same specimen was also included in a second study, on T cells of mothers and their children. That source adds: A few healthy Caucasian mothers served as donors, and their six children did as well. Mothers gave over 9 million TCR beta CDR3 reads each, and children 3 million to 3.5 million each.

Input material: blood. This TCR was recovered from a woman aged 40 to 50 in good health. The chain recombines TRBV9 with TRBJ2-4; 9 positions match TRBD1. The DNA end is a closer match to TRBJ2-7, so the J assignment may be wrong. This CDR3 is CASSVGWTGVYEQYF. Here the CDR3 DNA reads TGTGCCAGCAGCGTAGGCTGGACAGGGGTCTACGAGCAGTACTTC.